These 27 T cell receptor beta chains originate from one sample sequenced in a study of cytomegalovirus exposure and HLA in healthy donors. Primers: 60 Vbeta forward and 13 Jbeta reverse. Assay used: immunoSEQ multiplex PCR; TCRdb lists only in-frame clones, some missing. The sample includes around 74,000 clones, around 78% seen only once; the top ten take about 3.5%. Sequencing was performed on PBMCs. These receptors all stem from a middle-aged man in good health and CMV-seronegative.

The chain carries TRBV19 and TRBJ1-2, with D tentatively TRBD1 (6 bases). CDR1 LNHDA and CDR2 SQIVND come from the germline V gene (reference sequence). Trimming cost V 6 bases and J 6 bases, with 11 bases left between them. CDR3 length: 12 residues. The CDR3 coding sequence is TGTGCCAGTAGCCTACAGGGAGATGGCTACACCTTC. Protein: CASSLQGDGYTF. The full variable domain, rest sourced from reference TRBV19 and TRBJ1-2, is DGGITQSPKYLFRKEGQNVTLSCEQNLNHDAMYWYRQDPGQGLRLIYYSQIVNDFQKGDIAEGYSVSREKKESFPLTVTSAQKNPTAFYLCASSLQGDGYTFGSGTRLTVV.

The V and J genes are TRBV6-6 and TRBJ2-5; TRBD2 matches 11 bases. J lost 5 bases, V lost 7 bases, and 3 bases had no gene match. Germline CDR1 reads MNHNY; CDR2 reads SVGAGI (reference sequence). The CDR3 length is 13 residues. As DNA, the CDR3 is TGTGCCAGCATTCCTAGCGGGGGGGAGACCCAGTACTTC. Translating it yields CASIPSGGETQYF.

The chain couples TRBV18 to TRBJ2-2, with D maybe TRBD1 (5 bases). The CDR3 is made up of 16 amino acids. Per germline, CDR1 KGHSH and CDR2 LQKENI. Between the trimmed V and J ends, which lost 0 bases and 1 base, there was a span of 9 bases. CDR3 bases: TGTGCCAGCTCACCACCGTCACAGGTGAACACCGGGGAGCTGTTTTTT. The encoded protein is CASSPPSQVNTGELFF. Drawing the rest from reference TRBV18 and TRBJ2-2, the complete variable domain is NAGVMQNPRHLVRRRGQEARLRCSPMKGHSHVYWYRQLPEEGLKFMVYLQKENIIDESGMPKERFSAEFPKEGPSILRIQQVVRGDSAAYFCASSPPSQVNTGELFFGEGSRLTVL.

The chain joins TRBV5-6 to TRBJ1-5; D not certain. Trimming took off 0 bases at V and 3 bases at J, with 13 bases between the two ends. The CDR3 is 16 amino acids. In germline, CDR1 is SGHDT, CDR2 YYEEEE. CDR3 DNA sequence: TGTGCCAGCAGCTTGGCCGGGGTGTATGACAATCAGCCCCAGCATTTT. Translating gives CASSLAGVYDNQPQHF.

The rearrangement uses TRBV7-9 and TRBJ2-1, with a tentative D call TRBD2 (5 bases). This CDR3 comprises 15 residues. Germline V CDR1 and CDR2: SEHNR, FQNEAQ (reference sequence). V was shortened by 5 bases and J by 0 bases, with 11 bases between the two germline ends. The CDR3 region is CASSRGELSYNEQFF. CDR3 in DNA: TGTGCCAGCAGCCGGGGAGAGCTCTCCTACAATGAGCAGTTCTTC.

This clone appeared once. The chain has TRBV5-8 and TRBJ2-7, with TRBD1 matching over 7 bases. Losses at the gene ends were 4 bases for V and 3 bases for J; bases not matched to a gene: 7. The germline CDR1 and CDR2 sequences are SGHTS and YDEGEE. This CDR3 has 14 amino acids. The CDR3 bases are TGTGCCAGCAGCACCACAGGGGTCTTCTACGAGCAGTACTTC. Translation: CASSTTGVFYEQYF.

The J gene is TRBJ2-2, the V gene TRBV6-5; the D gene is possibly TRBD1 (6 bases). Trimming stripped 5 bases from V and 7 bases from J, with 14 bases between. Germline V lookup: CDR1 MNHEY, CDR2 SVGAGI. This CDR3 is 14 amino acids long. The chain's CDR3 is CASSADSFLGELFF. The CDR3 coding sequence is TGTGCCAGCAGTGCGGACAGCTTCCTCGGGGAGCTGTTTTTT.

V usage is TRBV5-6 and J usage is TRBJ2-7; D gene ambiguous. Trimming took off 1 base at V and 4 bases at J, with 15 bases between the two ends. This CDR3 comprises 15 residues. Germline V gene sequence: CDR1 SGHDT, CDR2 YYEEEE. The CDR3 protein is CASSLSGRVPYEQYF. CDR3 coding DNA: TGTGCCAGCAGCTTGAGTGGGCGAGTCCCGTACGAGCAGTACTTC.

This sequence joins TRBV6-5 and TRBJ1-1, with D perhaps TRBD1 (6 bases). The CDR3 is 12 amino acids. Per germline, CDR1 MNHEY and CDR2 SVGAGI. V was shortened by 4 bases and J by 8 bases, with 11 bases between the two germline ends. The DNA for the CDR3 is TGTGCCAGCAGTTTTCGTCAGGGGGAAGCTTTCTTT. This sequence encodes CASSFRQGEAFF.

The CDR3 sequence is CASSGTDRGNQPQHF. Written as DNA, the CDR3 is TGTGCCAGCAGCGGCACGGACAGAGGCAATCAGCCCCAGCATTTT. The chain employs TRBV7-8 and TRBJ1-5, with D perhaps TRBD1 (6 bases). This CDR3 has 15 residues. With 5 bases removed from V and 2 bases from J, the gap between germline ends came to 13 bases. Germline V gene lookup returns CDR1 SGHVS and CDR2 FQNEAQ.

This clone was observed a handful of times. This chain connects TRBV5-1 to TRBJ2-7; D is unclear. The CDR3 extends over 14 amino acids. V was clipped by 0 bases and J by 3 bases, with 10 bases between them. Germline V gives CDR1 SGHRS, CDR2 YFSETQ. CDR3 loop: CASSLGPGNYEQYF. The CDR3 nucleotides are TGCGCCAGCAGCTTGGGCCCAGGCAACTACGAGCAGTACTTC. The whole variable domain, filled in from reference TRBV5-1 and TRBJ2-7, reads KAGVTQTPRYLIKTRGQQVTLSCSPISGHRSVSWYQQTPGQGLQFLFEYFSETQRNKGNFPGRFSGRQFSNSRSEMNVSTLELGDSALYLCASSLGPGNYEQYFGPGTRLTVT.

Comment on this clone: At one of its ends the junction is not consistent with the germline gene, which may arise from a read error. This sequence joins TRBV7-7 and TRBJ2-7; no reliable D call. This CDR3 is built from 13 residues. Germline V gives CDR1 SSHAT, CDR2 FNYEAQ (reference sequence). The CDR3 DNA follows: TGTGCTAGCAGCCCTGGGCCCAACTACGAGCAGTACTTC. As protein: CASSPGPNYEQYF.

This clone came up a few times. The chain employs TRBV5-1 and TRBJ2-3, with 9 bases lining up with TRBD1. Germline V gene data show CDR1 as SGHRS and CDR2 as YFSETQ. J lost 6 bases, V lost 0 bases, and 5 bases had no gene match. This CDR3 comprises 15 residues. DNA for the CDR3: TGCGCCAGCAGCTTGGACAGGGGGCACGTGGATACGCAGTATTTT. Translation: CASSLDRGHVDTQYF.

This rearrangement joins TRBV6-5 to TRBJ1-1; perhaps TRBD1 as D (6 bases). The length of the CDR3 is 15 residues. CDR1 is MNHEY, CDR2 SVGAGI, per germline. V was cut by 4 bases and J by 5 bases, with 17 bases left in between. The CDR3 is CASSFAGAEGTEAFF. DNA for the CDR3: TGTGCCAGCAGTTTCGCAGGGGCCGAGGGGACTGAAGCTTTCTTT.

The chain carries TRBV30 and TRBJ1-5, with D maybe TRBD1 (6 bases). This CDR3 is 13 amino acids long. The germline V gene encodes CDR1 GTSNPN and CDR2 SVGIG (reference sequence). V lost 3 bases and J lost 2, with 8 bases in between. The CDR3 loop reads CAWRDRGNQPQHF. The CDR3 DNA reads as TGTGCCTGGAGGGACAGAGGCAATCAGCCCCAGCATTTT.

The V gene is TRBV7-3, the J gene TRBJ1-2; D is unresolved. The germline gives CDR1 SGHTA, CDR2 FQGTGA. V lost 2 bases and J lost 3, with 13 bases in between. The CDR3 consists of 15 residues. The CDR3 DNA sequence: TGTGCCAGCAGCTTACGGGCCGGGGAGGACTATGGCTACACCTTC. Its translation: CASSLRAGEDYGYTF.

This chain connects TRBV14 to TRBJ1-3; 11 bases are shared with TRBD1. The ends lost 2 bases at V and 2 bases at J; junction bases unmatched: 8. The CDR3 runs 18 residues. Per germline, CDR1 SGHDN and CDR2 FVKESK. CDR3 coding DNA: TGTGCCAGCAGCCAATCCCCAGGACAGGGGGCGACTGGAAACACCATATATTTT. It translates to CASSQSPGQGATGNTIYF. Based on the CDR3 plus reference TRBV14 and TRBJ1-3, the full variable domain is EAGVTQFPSHSVIEKGQTVTLRCDPISGHDNLYWYRRVMGKEIKFLLHFVKESKQDESGMPNNRFLAERTGGTYSTLKVQPAELEDSGVYFCASSQSPGQGATGNTIYFGEGSWLTVV.

The chain's CDR3 is CASSFLTAGTDTQYF. The CDR3 bases are TGTGCCAGCAGTTTTTTGACCGCGGGCACAGATACGCAGTATTTT. The chain uses TRBV28 and TRBJ2-3; D unresolved. This CDR3 comprises 15 residues. The V gene lost 3 bases and the J gene lost 1 base, with 11 bases spanning the gap. Germline V gene data show CDR1 as MDHEN and CDR2 as SYDVKM.

The rearrangement links TRBV13 to TRBJ1-5, with D possibly being TRBD1 (5 bases). The V gene lost 2 bases and the J gene lost 4 bases, with 12 bases spanning the gap. The CDR3 spans 15 residues. Germline CDR1 PRHDT, CDR2 FYEKMQ (reference sequence). DNA of the CDR3: TGTGCCAGCAGCTTATTGCGGGGGGGAAATCAGCCCCAGCATTTT. This sequence encodes CASSLLRGGNQPQHF.

This rearrangement joins TRBV6-6 to TRBJ2-4; D is perhaps TRBD1 (6 bases). The ends were cut back, 5 bases at V and 8 bases at J, with 22 bases in the middle. The germline V gene has CDR1 MNHNY and CDR2 SVGAGI (reference sequence). This CDR3 region has 16 residues. The CDR3 loop is CASSAPTQGIEDIQYF. DNA of the CDR3: TGTGCCAGCAGTGCCCCCACACAGGGAATAGAGGACATTCAGTACTTC.

The chain carries TRBV25-1 and TRBJ1-4; D gene ambiguous. With 1 base removed from V and 5 bases from J, the gap between germline ends came to 11 bases. Per the germline V gene, CDR1 is MGHDK and CDR2 is SYGVNS. The CDR3 totals 15 residues. The CDR3 reads CASSESRRYNEKLFF. The CDR3 nucleotides are TGTGCCAGCAGTGAATCAAGGAGGTACAATGAAAAACTGTTTTTT.

This chain uses TRBV7-2 with TRBJ1-5; TRBD1 matches 7 bases. J lost 5 bases, V lost 4 bases, and 5 bases had no gene match. Germline V gives CDR1 SGHTA, CDR2 FQGNSA. The CDR3 is 14 residues long. CDR3 nucleotide sequence: TGTGCCAGCAGCTCCCGGACAGGAGATCAGCCCCAGCATTTT. Translated, it gives CASSSRTGDQPQHF.

In its sample, this clone was seen once. The rearrangement uses TRBV9 and TRBJ2-1, with 7 bases aligning to TRBD1. The CDR3 has 13 residues. The V and J ends lost 0 bases and 8 bases, in that order; junction bases with no gene match: 2. Germline assignment: CDR1 SGDLS and CDR2 YYNGEE. The CDR3 protein is CASSVGGTDEQFF. CDR3 coding DNA: TGTGCCAGCAGCGTAGGAGGGACAGATGAGCAGTTCTTC.

This chain joins TRBV2 and TRBJ2-7; TRBD1 might be the D (6 bases). The V end was cut by 4 bases, the J end by 6 bases, with 13 bases between. Germline lookup yields CDR1 SNHLY and CDR2 FYNNEI. The CDR3 has 13 amino acids. This chain's CDR3 is CASSVTGYIEQYF. The CDR3 nucleotides read TGTGCCAGCAGTGTAACAGGGTATATCGAGCAGTACTTC.

Note on this clone: Sequence at one end of the junction differs from germline and may be a read error. This chain uses TRBV29-1 with TRBJ1-2; TRBD1 might be the D (6 bases). Germline CDR1 SQVTM, CDR2 ANQGSEA. There are 16 residues in the CDR3. The CDR3 protein is CSVDKDGLDSNYGYPF. DNA of the CDR3: TGCAGCGTTGACAAGGATGGATTGGACAGTAACTATGGCTACCCCTTC.

The chain links TRBV19 to TRBJ1-3; D is possibly TRBD1 (6 bases). In germline, CDR1 is LNHDA, CDR2 SQIVND (reference sequence). The CDR3 length is 14 residues. Trimming pared 4 bases from V and 3 bases from J, leaving 10 bases between. This CDR3 is CASSTPDSGNTIYF. DNA of the CDR3: TGTGCCAGTAGTACCCCGGACAGTGGAAACACCATATATTTT.

The chain uses TRBV21-1 and TRBJ1-6. TRBV21-1 is termed a pseudogene. The CDR3 extends over 15 amino acids. Written as DNA, the CDR3 is TGTGCCAGCAGCAAAGGGGAGGGGGTTAATTCACCCCTCCACTTT. Its translation: CASSKGEGVNSPLHF.